The present T cell receptor beta chain was sequenced within a study of CD8 T cells in ankylosing spondylitis. The germline V and J ends were trimmed by 4 bases and 0 bases, with 12 bases remaining between them. Germline-derived CDR1 and CDR2 are MDHEN and SYDVKM. The length of the CDR3 is 16 residues. Findings and limits, study-wide: CD8+ cells made up the disease-linked clones, which were relatively rare in peripheral blood. Earlier studies detected some motif variants in reactive arthritis synovial fluid and blood. A motif of seven or eight highly homologous TCR beta variants was seen as apparently characteristic of ankylosing spondylitis blood. Within matched ankylosing spondylitis synovial fluid, disease-linked clones were reportedly significantly enriched.

At least ten counts were recorded for this clonotype. The antigen is undetermined. TCR beta libraries were made by quantitative 5'-RACE with molecular barcodes. From the 5' RACE reads, TCRdb called clonotypes with MiXCR, one entry per CDR3 protein. The profile shows under 250,000 distinct CDR3 sequences, around 7.9% of them singletons. The chain joins TRBV28 to TRBJ1-4; D is ambiguous. The sample comprised blood, either unsorted or a sorted T cell fraction (not recorded which). The clonotype was recovered from a male donor with ankylosing spondylitis. The CDR3 spells CASSYPRIATNEKLFF. The DNA of the CDR3 is TGTGCCAGCAGTTATCCCAGGATCGCAACTAATGAAAAACTGTTTTTT.